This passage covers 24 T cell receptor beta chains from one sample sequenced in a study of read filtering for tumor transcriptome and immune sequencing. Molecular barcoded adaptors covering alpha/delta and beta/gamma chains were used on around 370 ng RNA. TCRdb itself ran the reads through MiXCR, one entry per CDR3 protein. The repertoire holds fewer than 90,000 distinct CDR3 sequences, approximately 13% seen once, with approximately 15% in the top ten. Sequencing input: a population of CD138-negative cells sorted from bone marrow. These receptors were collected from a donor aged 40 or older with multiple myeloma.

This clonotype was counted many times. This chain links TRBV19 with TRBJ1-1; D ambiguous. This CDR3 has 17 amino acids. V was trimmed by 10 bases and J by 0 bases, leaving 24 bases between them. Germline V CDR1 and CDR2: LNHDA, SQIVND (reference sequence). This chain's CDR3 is CANPAAGVPRLNTEAFF. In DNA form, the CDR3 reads TGTGCCAACCCCGCGGCGGGCGTACCCCGCTTGAACACTGAAGCTTTCTTT.

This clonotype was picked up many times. CDR3 nucleotide sequence: TGTGCCAGCAGCTCCCGCGGAAGCGGGAGTCTTGAAGATACGCAGTATTTT. Residues: CASSSRGSGSLEDTQYF. The rearrangement joins TRBV9 to TRBJ2-3; 8 nucleotides agree with TRBD2. With V trimmed by 4 bases and J by 5 bases, 15 bases remained unmatched. Germline V gene sequence: CDR1 SGDLS, CDR2 YYNGEE. There are 17 residues in the CDR3.

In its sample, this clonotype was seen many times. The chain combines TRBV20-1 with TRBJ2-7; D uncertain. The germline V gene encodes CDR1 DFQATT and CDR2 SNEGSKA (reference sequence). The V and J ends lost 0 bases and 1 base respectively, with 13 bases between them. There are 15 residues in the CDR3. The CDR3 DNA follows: TGCAGTGCTAGAGATAGGGTAGTTTCGTCCTACGAGCAGTACTTC. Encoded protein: CSARDRVVSSYEQYF.

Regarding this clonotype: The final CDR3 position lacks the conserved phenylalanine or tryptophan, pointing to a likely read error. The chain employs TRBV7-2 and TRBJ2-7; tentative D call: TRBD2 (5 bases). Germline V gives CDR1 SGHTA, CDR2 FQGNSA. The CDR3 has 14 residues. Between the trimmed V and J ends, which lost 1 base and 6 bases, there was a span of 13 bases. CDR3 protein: CASSLGTGMGEQYL. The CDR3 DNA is TGTGCCAGCAGCTTAGGGACTGGGATGGGCGAGCAGTACCTC.

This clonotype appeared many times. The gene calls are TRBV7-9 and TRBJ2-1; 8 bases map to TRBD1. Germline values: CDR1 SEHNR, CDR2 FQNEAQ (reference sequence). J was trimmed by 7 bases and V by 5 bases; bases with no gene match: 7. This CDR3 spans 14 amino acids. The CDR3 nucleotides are TGTGCCAGCAGCCTCTCAGGGGGCCCTAATGAGCAGTTCTTC. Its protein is CASSLSGGPNEQFF.

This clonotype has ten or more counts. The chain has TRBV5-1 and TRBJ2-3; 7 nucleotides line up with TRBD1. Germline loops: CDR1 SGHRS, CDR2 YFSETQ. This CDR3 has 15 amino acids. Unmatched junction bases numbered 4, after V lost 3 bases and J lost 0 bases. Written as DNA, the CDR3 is TGCGCCAGCAGCTCGGGACAGCCGAGCACAGATACGCAGTATTTT. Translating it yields CASSSGQPSTDTQYF.

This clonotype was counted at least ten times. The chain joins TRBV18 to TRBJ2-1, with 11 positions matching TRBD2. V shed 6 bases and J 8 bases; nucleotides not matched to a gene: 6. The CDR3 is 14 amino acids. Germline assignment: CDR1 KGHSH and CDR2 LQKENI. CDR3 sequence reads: CASSSGRALDEQFF. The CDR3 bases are TGTGCCAGCTCTAGCGGGAGGGCCTTGGATGAGCAGTTCTTC.

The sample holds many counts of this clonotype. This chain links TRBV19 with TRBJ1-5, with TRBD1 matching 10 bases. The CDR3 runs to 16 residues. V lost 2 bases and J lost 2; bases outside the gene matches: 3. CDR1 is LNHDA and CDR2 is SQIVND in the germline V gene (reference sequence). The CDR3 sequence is CASSIWTGGRNQPQHF. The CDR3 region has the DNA TGTGCCAGTAGTATATGGACAGGGGGACGCAATCAGCCCCAGCATTTT.

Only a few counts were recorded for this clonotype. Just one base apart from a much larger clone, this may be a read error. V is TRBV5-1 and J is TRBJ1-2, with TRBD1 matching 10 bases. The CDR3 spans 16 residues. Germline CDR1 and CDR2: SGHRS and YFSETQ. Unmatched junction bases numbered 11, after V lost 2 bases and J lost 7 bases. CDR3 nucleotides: TGCGCCAGCAGCTTACGACCCGGGACAGGGGCTGGTGGCTACACCTTC. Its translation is CASSLRPGTGAGGYTF.

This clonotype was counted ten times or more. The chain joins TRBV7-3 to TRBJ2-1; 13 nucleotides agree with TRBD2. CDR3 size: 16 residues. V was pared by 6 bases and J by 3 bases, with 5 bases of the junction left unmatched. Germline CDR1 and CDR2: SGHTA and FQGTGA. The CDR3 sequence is CASRILAGGIYNEQFF. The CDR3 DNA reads TGTGCCAGCAGGATACTAGCGGGAGGGATCTACAATGAGCAGTTCTTC.

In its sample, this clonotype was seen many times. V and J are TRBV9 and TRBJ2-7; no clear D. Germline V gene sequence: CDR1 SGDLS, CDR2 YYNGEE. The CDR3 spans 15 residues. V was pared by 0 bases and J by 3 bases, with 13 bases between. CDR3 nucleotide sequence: TGTGCCAGCAGCGTAGATCCAGCGACTCTCTACGAGCAGTACTTC. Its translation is CASSVDPATLYEQYF.

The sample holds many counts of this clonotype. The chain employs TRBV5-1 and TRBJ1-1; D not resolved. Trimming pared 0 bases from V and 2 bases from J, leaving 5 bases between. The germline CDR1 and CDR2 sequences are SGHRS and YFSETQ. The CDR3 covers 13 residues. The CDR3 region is CASSLAVNTEAFF. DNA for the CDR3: TGCGCCAGCAGCTTGGCCGTCAACACTGAAGCTTTCTTT.

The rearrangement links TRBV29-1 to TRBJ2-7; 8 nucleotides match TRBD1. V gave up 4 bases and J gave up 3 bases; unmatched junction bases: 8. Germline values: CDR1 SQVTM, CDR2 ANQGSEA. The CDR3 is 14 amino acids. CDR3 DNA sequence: TGCAGCGTTGCAAACCCCGGACAGGGCTACGAGCAGTACTTC. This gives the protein CSVANPGQGYEQYF.

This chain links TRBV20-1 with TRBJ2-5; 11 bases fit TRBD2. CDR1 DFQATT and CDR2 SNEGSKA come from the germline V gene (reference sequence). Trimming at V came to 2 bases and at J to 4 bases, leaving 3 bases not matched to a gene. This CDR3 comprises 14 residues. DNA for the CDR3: TGCAGTGCTAGATCTGGACTAGCGGGAGAGACCCAGTACTTC. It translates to CSARSGLAGETQYF.

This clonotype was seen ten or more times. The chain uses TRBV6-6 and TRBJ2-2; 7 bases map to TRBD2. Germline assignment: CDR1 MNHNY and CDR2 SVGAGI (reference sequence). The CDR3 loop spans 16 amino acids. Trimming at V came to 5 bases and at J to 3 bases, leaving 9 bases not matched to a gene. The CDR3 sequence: CASSPMGGGDTGELFF. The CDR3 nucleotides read TGTGCCAGCAGTCCCATGGGGGGAGGGGACACCGGGGAGCTGTTTTTT.

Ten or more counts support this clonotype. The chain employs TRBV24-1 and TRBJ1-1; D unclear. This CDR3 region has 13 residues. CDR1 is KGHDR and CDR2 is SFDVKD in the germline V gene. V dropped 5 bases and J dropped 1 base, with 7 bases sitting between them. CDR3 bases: TGTGCCACCAGTGCCGGCAGGAACACTGAAGCTTTCTTT. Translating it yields CATSAGRNTEAFF.

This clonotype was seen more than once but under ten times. The CDR3, as DNA: TGTGCCAGCAGCGTAGGACAGGGCACTGAAGCTTTCTTT. It translates to CASSVGQGTEAFF. This chain links TRBV7-3 with TRBJ1-1, with 8 positions matching TRBD1. V gave up 5 bases and J gave up 4 bases; unmatched junction bases: 3. Germline CDR1 reads SGHTA; CDR2 reads FQGTGA. The CDR3 contains 13 residues.

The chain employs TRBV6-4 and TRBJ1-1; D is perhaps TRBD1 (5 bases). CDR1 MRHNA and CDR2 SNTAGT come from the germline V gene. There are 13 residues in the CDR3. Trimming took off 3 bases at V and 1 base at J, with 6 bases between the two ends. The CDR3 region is CASSEGENTEAFF. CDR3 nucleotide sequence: TGTGCCAGCAGTGAAGGGGAGAACACTGAAGCTTTCTTT.

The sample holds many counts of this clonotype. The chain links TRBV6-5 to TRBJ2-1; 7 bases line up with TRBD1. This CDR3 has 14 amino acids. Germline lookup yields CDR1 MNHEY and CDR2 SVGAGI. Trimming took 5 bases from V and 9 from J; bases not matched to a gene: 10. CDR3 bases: TGTGCCAGCAGTCGCTCGACAGGGAAAGGTGAGCAGTTCTTC. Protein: CASSRSTGKGEQFF.

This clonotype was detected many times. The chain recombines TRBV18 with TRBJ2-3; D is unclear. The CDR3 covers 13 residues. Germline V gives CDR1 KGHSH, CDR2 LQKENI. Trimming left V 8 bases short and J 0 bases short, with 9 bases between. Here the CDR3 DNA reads TGTGCCAGCAGCCCAGCTAGCACAGATACGCAGTATTTT. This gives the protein CASSPASTDTQYF.

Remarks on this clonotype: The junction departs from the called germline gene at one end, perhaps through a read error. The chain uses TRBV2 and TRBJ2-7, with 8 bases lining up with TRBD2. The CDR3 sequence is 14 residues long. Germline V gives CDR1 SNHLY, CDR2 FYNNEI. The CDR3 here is CACSPSGRGYEQYF. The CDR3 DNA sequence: TGTGCCTGCAGTCCCAGCGGGAGAGGGTACGAGCAGTACTTC.

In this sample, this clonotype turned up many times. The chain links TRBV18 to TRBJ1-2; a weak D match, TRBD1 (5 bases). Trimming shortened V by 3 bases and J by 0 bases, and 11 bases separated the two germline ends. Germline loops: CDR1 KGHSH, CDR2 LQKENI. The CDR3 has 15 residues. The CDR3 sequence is CASSPDGTANYGYTF. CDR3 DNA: TGTGCCAGCTCACCCGACGGGACGGCTAACTATGGCTACACCTTC.

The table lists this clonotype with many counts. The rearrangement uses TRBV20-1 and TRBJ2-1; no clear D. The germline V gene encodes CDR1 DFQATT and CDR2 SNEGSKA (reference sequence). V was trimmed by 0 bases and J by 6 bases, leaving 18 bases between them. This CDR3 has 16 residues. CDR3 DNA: TGCAGTGCTAGAGATTCAAAGCTAGGTAGCCTCAATGAGCAGTTCTTC. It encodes CSARDSKLGSLNEQFF.

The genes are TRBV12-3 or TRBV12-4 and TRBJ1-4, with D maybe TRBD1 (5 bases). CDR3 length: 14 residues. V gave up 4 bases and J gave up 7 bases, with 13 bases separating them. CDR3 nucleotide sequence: TGTGCCAGCAGTTATAGGCAGGGAATTGAAAAACTGTTTTTT. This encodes CASSYRQGIEKLFF.